This T cell receptor (beta chain) stems from a study of cytomegalovirus exposure and HLA in healthy donors. The records do not include a CMV serostatus for this donor. The CDR3 extends over 11 amino acids. The ends lost 11 bases at V and 6 bases at J; junction bases unmatched: 4. Germline CDR1 and CDR2: LGHNA and YNFKEQ. As for this clone: Antigen unknown.

13 Jbeta primers and 60 Vbeta primers were used for the PCR. The assay was immunoSEQ multiplex PCR, and TCRdb's table has in-frame clones only and misses some. The sample carries 130,000 to 150,000 clones, 73% recorded once. General study findings and limits: In the analysis, some V segments, TRBV6-2 and TRBV6-3 included, were excluded as indistinguishable.

Sequencing used PBMCs. This clonotype originated in a human donor in good health. V and J are TRBV4-2 and TRBJ1-5, with 7 positions matching TRBD1. The chain's CDR3 is CAEEGAQPQHF. CDR3 bases: TGTGCCGAGGAGGGGGCTCAGCCCCAGCATTTT.